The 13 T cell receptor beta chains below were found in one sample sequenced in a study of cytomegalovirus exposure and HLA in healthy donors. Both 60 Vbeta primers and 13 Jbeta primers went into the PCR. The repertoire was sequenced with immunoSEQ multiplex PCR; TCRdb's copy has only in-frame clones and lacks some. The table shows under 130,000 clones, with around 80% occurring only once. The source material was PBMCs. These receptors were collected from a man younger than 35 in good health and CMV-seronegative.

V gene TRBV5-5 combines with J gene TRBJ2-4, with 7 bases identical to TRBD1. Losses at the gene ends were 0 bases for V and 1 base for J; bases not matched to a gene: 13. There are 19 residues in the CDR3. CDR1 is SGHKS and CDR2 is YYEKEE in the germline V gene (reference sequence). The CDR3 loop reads CASSLDGDRRGSAKNIQYF. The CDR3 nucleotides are TGTGCCAGCAGCTTGGATGGGGATCGCAGGGGGTCGGCCAAAAACATTCAGTACTTC.

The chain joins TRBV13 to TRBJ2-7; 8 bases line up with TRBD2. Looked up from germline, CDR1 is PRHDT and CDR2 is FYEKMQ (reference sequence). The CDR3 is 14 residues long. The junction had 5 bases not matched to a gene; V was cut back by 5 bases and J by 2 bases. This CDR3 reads CASSEGLEPYEQYF. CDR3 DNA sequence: TGTGCCAGCAGCGAGGGACTAGAACCCTACGAGCAGTACTTC.

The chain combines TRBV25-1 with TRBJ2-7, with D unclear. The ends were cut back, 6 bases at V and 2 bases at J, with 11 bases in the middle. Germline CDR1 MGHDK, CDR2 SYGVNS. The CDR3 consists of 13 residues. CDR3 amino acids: CASSSNPPYEQYF. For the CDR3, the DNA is TGTGCCAGCAGCAGTAATCCCCCCTACGAGCAGTACTTC.

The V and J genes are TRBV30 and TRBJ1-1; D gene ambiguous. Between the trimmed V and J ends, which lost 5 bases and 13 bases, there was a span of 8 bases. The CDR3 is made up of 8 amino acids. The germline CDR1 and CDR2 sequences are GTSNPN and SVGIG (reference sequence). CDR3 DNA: TGTGCCTGGGGGAGGTTTTTCTTT. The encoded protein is CAWGRFFF.

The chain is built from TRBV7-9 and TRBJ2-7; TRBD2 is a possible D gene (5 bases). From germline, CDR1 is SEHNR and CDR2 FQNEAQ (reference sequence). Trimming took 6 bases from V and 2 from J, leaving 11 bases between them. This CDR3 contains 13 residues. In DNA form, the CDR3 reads TGTGCCAGCAGGCGAGGGAGTACCTACGAGCAGTACTTC. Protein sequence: CASRRGSTYEQYF.

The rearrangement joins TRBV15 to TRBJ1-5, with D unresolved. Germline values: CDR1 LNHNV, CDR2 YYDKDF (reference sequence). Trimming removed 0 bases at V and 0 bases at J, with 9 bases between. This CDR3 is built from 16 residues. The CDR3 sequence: CATSRERGFSNQPQHF. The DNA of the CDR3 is TGTGCCACCAGCAGAGAAAGAGGGTTTAGCAATCAGCCCCAGCATTTT.

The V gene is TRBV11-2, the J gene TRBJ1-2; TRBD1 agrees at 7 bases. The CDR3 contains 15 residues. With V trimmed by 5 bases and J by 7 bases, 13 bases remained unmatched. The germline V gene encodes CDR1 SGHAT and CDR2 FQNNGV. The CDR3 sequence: CASSTFGQAGAGYTF. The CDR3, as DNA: TGTGCCAGCAGCACCTTCGGACAGGCTGGGGCTGGCTACACCTTC.

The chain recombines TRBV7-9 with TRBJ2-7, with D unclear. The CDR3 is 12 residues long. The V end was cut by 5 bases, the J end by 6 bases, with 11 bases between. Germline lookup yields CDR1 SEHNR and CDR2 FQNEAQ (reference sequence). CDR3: CASSPSTLEQYF. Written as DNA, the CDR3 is TGTGCCAGCAGCCCATCGACTCTCGAGCAGTACTTC.

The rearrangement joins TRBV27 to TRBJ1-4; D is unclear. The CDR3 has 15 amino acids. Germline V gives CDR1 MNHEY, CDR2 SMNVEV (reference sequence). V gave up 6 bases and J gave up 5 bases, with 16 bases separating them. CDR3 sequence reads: CASRRSGVLNEKLFF. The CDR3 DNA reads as TGTGCCAGCAGGAGATCCGGGGTCTTAAATGAAAAACTGTTTTTT.

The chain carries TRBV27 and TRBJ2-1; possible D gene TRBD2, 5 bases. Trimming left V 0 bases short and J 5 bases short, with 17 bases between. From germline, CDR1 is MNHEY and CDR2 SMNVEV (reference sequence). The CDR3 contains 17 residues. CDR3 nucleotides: TGTGCCAGCAGTTTATCGTTTCGGGGAGCCCCCAACAATGAGCAGTTCTTC. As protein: CASSLSFRGAPNNEQFF.

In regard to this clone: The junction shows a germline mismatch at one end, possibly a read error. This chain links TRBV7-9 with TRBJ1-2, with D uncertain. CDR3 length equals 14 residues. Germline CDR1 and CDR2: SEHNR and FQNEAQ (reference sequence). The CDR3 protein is CSSSFAGTNYGYTF. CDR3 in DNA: TGTTCCAGCAGCTTCGCCGGGACTAACTATGGCTACACCTTC.

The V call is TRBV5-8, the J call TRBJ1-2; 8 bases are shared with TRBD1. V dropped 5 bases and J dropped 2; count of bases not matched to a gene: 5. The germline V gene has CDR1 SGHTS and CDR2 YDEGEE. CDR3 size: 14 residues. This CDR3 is CASSLTGANYGYTF. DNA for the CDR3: TGTGCCAGCAGTCTGACAGGGGCCAACTATGGCTACACCTTC.

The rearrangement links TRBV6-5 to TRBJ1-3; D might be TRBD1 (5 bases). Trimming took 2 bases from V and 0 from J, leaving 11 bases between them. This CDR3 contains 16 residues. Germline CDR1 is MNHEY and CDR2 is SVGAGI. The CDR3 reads CASSYAGPHSGNTIYF. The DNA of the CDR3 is TGTGCCAGCAGTTACGCGGGACCGCACTCTGGAAACACCATATATTTT.